The entry that follows covers one TCR beta chain sequence. This sample is drawn from a study of blood T cell repertoires in COVID-19. Individuals aged about 18 to 89 years were recruited from fewer than 30 US areas. V lost 8 bases to trimming and J lost 5 bases; unmatched junction nucleotides: 10. Germline assignment: CDR1 LNHDA and CDR2 SQIVND (reference sequence). The CDR3 runs to 15 residues. Authors' methods: Researchers report that nucleated cell counts were estimated from reference gene primer amplification. TCRdb's table, derived via immunoSEQ multiplex PCR, lists solely in-frame clones and lacks some. D and trimming come from the DNA, and the V and J calls and clone size come from that table. This sample has 270,000 or so clones, with approximately 88% found just once.

This TCR was sampled from a middle-aged woman with acute COVID-19. The sample taken for sequencing was PBMCs or T cells enriched from blood (not recorded which). V is TRBV19 and J is TRBJ2-1; 9 bases align to TRBD2. In DNA, the CDR3 is TGTGCCAGTTCTGGAGAGACTAGCGGAAACAATGAGCAGTTCTTC. It specifies CASSGETSGNNEQFF.